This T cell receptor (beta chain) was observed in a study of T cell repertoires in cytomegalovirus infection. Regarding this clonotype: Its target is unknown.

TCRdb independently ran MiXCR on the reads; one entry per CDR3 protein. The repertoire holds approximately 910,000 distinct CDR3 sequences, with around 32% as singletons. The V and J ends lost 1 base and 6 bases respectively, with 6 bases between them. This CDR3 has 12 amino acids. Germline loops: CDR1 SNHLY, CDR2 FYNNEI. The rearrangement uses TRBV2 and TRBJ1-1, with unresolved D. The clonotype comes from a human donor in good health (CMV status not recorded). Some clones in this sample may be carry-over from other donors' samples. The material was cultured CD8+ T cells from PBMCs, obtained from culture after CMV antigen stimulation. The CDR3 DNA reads TGTGCCAGCAGTGAAGGGGGAGCTGAAGCTTTCTTT. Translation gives CASSEGGAEAFF.